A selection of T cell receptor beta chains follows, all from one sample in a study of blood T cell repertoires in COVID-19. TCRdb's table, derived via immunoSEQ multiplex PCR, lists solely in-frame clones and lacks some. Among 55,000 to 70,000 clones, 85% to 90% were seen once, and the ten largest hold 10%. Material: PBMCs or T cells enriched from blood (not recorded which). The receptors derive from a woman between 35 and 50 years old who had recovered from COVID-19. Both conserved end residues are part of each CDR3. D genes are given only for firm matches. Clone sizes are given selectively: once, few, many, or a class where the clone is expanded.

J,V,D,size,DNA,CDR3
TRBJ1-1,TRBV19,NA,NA,TGTGCCAGCAGACCTTCGAGGACGGGGGGTTTTGAAGCTTTCTTT,CASRPSRTGGFEAFF
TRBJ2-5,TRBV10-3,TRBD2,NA,TGTGCCATCAGTGACGTTAGCGGGGGAGGAGAGACCCAGTACTTC,CAISDVSGGGETQYF
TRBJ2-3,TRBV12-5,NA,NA,TGTGCTAGTGGTCGGGGGACCAACGGAGATACGCAGTATTTT,CASGRGTNGDTQYF
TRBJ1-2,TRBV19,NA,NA,TGTGCCAGTAGACAGGAATTCTATGGCTACACCTTC,CASRQEFYGYTF
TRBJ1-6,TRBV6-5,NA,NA,TGTGCCAGCAGCGCCCCCGGAGCGTATTCACCCCTCCACTTT,CASSAPGAYSPLHF
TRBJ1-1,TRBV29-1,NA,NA,TGCAGCGTTGAAAATCCCGGAGGGGAAGCTTTCTTT,CSVENPGGEAFF
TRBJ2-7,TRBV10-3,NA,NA,TGTGCCATCAGTGAGGTACAGGACGAGCAGTACTTC,CAISEVQDEQYF
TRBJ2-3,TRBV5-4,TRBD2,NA,TGTGCCAGCAGCCGACCCCTAGCGGGGAGCACAGATACGCAGTATTTT,CASSRPLAGSTDTQYF
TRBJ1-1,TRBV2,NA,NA,TGTGCCAGCATCACAGGGTCTGTGGGGGCTTTCTTT,CASITGSVGAFF
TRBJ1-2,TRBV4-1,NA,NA,TGCGCCAGCAGCCAAGAGGAGGGTGGGAAAAGCTATGGCTACACCTTC,CASSQEEGGKSYGYTF
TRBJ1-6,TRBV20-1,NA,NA,TGCAGTGCTAGTCGGTCCACAGGGTATGGTGGTTCACCCCTCCACTTT,CSASRSTGYGGSPLHF
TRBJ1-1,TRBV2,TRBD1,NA,TGTGCCAGCAGTGAGCGAGTGGCAGGGGGCACTGAAGCTTTCTTT,CASSERVAGGTEAFF
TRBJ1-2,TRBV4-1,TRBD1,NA,TGCGCCAGCAGCTATTCCGGGACAGGGAGCTATGGCTACACCTTC,CASSYSGTGSYGYTF
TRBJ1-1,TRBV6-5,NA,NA,TGTGCCAGCAGTTACGCAGGGTGGGACACTGAAGCTTTCTTT,CASSYAGWDTEAFF
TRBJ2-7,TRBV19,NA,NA,TGTGCCAGTAGTATAGAATACAGGGCAAACGAGCAGTACTTC,CASSIEYRANEQYF
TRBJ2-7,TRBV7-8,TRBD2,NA,TGTGCCAGCAGCTTAGTAGCTCTAGCGGGGGGGCCATTCCCCGACGAGCAGTACTTC,CASSLVALAGGPFPDEQYF
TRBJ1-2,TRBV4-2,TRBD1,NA,TGTGCCAGCAGCCAATCCGCGACAGGGTTTCAAGGCTACACCTTC,CASSQSATGFQGYTF
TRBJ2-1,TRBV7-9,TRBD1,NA,TGTGCCAGCAGAAAGACAGGGTTCTCCTACAATGAGCAGTTCTTC,CASRKTGFSYNEQFF
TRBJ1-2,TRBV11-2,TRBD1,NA,TGTGCCAGCAGCTTAGACGTGGGGGCAGGGGGCTATACCTATGGCTACACCTTC,CASSLDVGAGGYTYGYTF
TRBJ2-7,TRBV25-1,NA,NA,TGTGCCAGCAGTGACTGGACGAGGGCTATGGACGAGCAGTACTTC,CASSDWTRAMDEQYF
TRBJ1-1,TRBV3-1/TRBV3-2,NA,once,TGTGCCAGCAGCCAAGCCACCCCGGGAGCCAACACTGAAGCTTTCTTT,CASSQATPGANTEAFF
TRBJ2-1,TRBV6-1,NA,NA,TGTGCCAGCAGTGAAGCGGTGGGATTTCTGGGGGCTGGTGAGCAGTTCTTC,CASSEAVGFLGAGEQFF
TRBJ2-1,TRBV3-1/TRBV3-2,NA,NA,TGTGCCAGCAGCAACAGGGGGGGCCTGAATGGGAATGAGCAGTTCTTC,CASSNRGGLNGNEQFF
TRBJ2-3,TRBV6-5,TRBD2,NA,TGTGCCAGCAGTTACGGTTCGACTAGCAAAGGCGATACGCAGTATTTT,CASSYGSTSKGDTQYF
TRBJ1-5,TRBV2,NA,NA,TGTGCCAGCAGTCTTTTCCTTCGGCCCCAGCATTTT,CASSLFLRPQHF
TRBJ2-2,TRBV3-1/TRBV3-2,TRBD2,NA,TGTGCCAGCAGCCAAGGACTAGCGGGGGCCTCGAACACCGGGGAGCTGTTTTTT,CASSQGLAGASNTGELFF
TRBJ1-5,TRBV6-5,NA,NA,TGTGCCAGCAGTTACACGGCAGGGGATAGCAATCAGCCCCAGCATTTT,CASSYTAGDSNQPQHF
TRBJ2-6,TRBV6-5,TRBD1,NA,TGTGCCAGCAGCAGACAGGGGCGTGGGGCCAACGTCCTGACTTTC,CASSRQGRGANVLTF
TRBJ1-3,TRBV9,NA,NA,TGTGCCAGCAGCCATAGCTCTGGAAACACCATATATTTT,CASSHSSGNTIYF
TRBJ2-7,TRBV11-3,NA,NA,TGTGCCAGCAGCTTAACTAGCTACGAGCAGTACTTC,CASSLTSYEQYF
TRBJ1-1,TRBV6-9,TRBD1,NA,TGTGCCAGCAGTTATTATTGGGACAGGAACACTGAAGCTTTCTTT,CASSYYWDRNTEAFF